This T cell receptor (beta chain) comes out of a study of T-cell reconstitution after alpha-beta-depleted transplantation in children. Overall study results and limits: About two months after transplant, alpha-beta T cells reportedly came from several hundred expanded graft clones. Counts and diversity of T cells one year after transplant came mostly from newly produced T cells. Surviving recipient cells, namely T cells and thymic progenitors, were the source of high day-60 TCRbeta diversity in some patients.

For TCRbeta, the library was prepared with unique molecular identifiers. TCRdb fed the PCR reads into MiXCR, producing one record per CDR3 protein. The sample carries 450,000 to 550,000 distinct CDR3 sequences, roughly 10% recorded once. With 0 bases removed from V and 5 bases from J, the gap between germline ends came to 10 bases. The CDR3 is 14 residues long. CDR1 is LNHNV and CDR2 is YYDKDF in the germline V gene (reference sequence). Worth noting for this clonotype: Its antigen is undetermined.

This receptor was taken from a female patient between 2 and 10 years old who had a stem cell transplant for aplastic anemia, so the T cells may come from the graft donor. This chain connects TRBV15 to TRBJ2-5; D uncertain. The starting material was PBMCs, mostly from graft donor cells, obtained 180 days after TCRalphabeta/CD19-depleted stem cell transplant. CDR3 protein: CATSRDYIEETQYF. The CDR3 DNA sequence: TGTGCCACCAGCAGAGATTATATAGAGGAGACCCAGTACTTC.